This T cell receptor beta chain was captured by sequencing in a study of OX40 agonist ivuxolimab in advanced cancers. The wider study: Patients were treated with intravenous ivuxolimab, dosed at 0.01 to 10 mg/kg and infused every 2 weeks. Of mixed ages from about 23 to 85 and averaging roughly 64 years, the group was about 86% male. General study findings and limits: On average, a greater number of expanded clones characterised CD8+ T cells relative to CD4+.

Measured with immunoSEQ multiplex PCR; TCRdb has only the in-frame clones, and not every one. The sample consists of about 60,000 clones, approximately 90% of them appearing once. Note on this clone: Its matching antigen is unknown.

The CDR3 length is 14 residues. Germline lookup yields CDR1 MNHEY and CDR2 SMNVEV (reference sequence). The V gene lost 6 bases and the J gene lost 6 bases, with 18 bases spanning the gap. If patients had autoimmune disease history or systemic immunosuppression, they were excluded. The chain is built from TRBV27 and TRBJ2-7, with D possibly being TRBD1 (5 bases). The starting material was CD4+ or CD8+ T cells sorted from blood, obtained in a trial of the OX40 agonist ivuxolimab. The clonotype originates from an adult with an advanced solid tumor such as melanoma, head and neck, liver or kidney cancer. CDR3 residues: CASSLGQNVGEQYF. CDR3 coding DNA: TGTGCCAGCAGCCTGGGGCAGAATGTGGGCGAGCAGTACTTC.